This T cell receptor (beta chain) comes out of a study of T cells after yellow fever vaccination. 5'RACE template switching produced TCR cDNA carrying a universal primer site and UMIs. TCRdb recomputed calls from the 5' RACE reads with MiXCR, one row per CDR3 protein. Among approximately 330,000 distinct CDR3 sequences, 4.1% were seen once, and the ten largest hold around 24%. With 0 bases removed from V and 6 bases from J, the gap between germline ends came to 13 bases. The germline V gene encodes CDR1 LGHNA and CDR2 YSLEER. This CDR3 contains 15 residues. This clonotype appeared many times. Its antigen is still unknown. General study points: The secondary response was weaker but peaked faster, day 5 versus 15. Reappearance after the booster was seen for most primary-vaccination clones, at 96% CD4 and roughly 90% CD8.

The chain carries TRBV4-3 and TRBJ2-3; TRBD1 or TRBD2 may be the D gene (6 bases each). This receptor was taken from a man aged 18 to 29 who received the YFV17D yellow fever vaccine. The specimen comprised PBMCs, sampled 5 days after the yellow fever booster vaccination. DNA of the CDR3: TGCGCCAGCAGCCAAGACAGGGGACTCCTGGATACGCAGTATTTT. Translating it yields CASSQDRGLLDTQYF.